Following are 18 T cell receptor beta chains from one sample sequenced in a study of cytomegalovirus exposure and HLA in healthy donors. PCR employed 60 Vbeta and 13 Jbeta primers. Libraries were prepared by immunoSEQ multiplex PCR; TCRdb keeps only in-frame clonotypes and omits some of them. This sample carries 150,000 to 200,000 clones, 60% to 80% of them seen once, and the ten largest clones take approximately 3.4%. What was sequenced was PBMCs. Receptor source: a female donor in good health and CMV-seronegative.

Only a few counts were recorded for this clone. This chain uses TRBV6-5 with TRBJ2-3; no reliable D call. The V end was cut by 2 bases, the J end by 0 bases, with 9 bases between. Germline CDR1 is MNHEY and CDR2 is SVGAGI. The CDR3 length is 15 residues. The CDR3 here is CASSYTILSTDTQYF. The CDR3 coding sequence is TGTGCCAGCAGTTACACCATTCTAAGCACAGATACGCAGTATTTT.

The chain employs TRBV5-1 and TRBJ2-5; TRBD1 agrees at 7 bases. Germline values: CDR1 SGHRS, CDR2 YFSETQ. V gave up 5 bases and J gave up 1 base; unmatched junction bases: 8. CDR3 size: 15 residues. The CDR3 bases are TGCGCCAGCAGGAAACAGGGGAGAGTCCAAGAGACCCAGTACTTC. Protein product: CASRKQGRVQETQYF.

This clone was picked up one time. One junction end disagrees with the germline gene, perhaps due to a read error. This chain links TRBV5-4 with TRBJ1-2, with 9 bases matching TRBD1. The CDR3 has 15 residues. CDR1 is SGHNT and CDR2 is YYREEE in the germline V gene (reference sequence). CDR3 in DNA: TGTGCCAGCAGCTTGCAGGGGGGGACAGGGATTCAACAGGCCTTC. Amino acid sequence: CASSLQGGTGIQQAF.

The genes are TRBV19 and TRBJ1-5; weak D call: TRBD1 (6 bases). The germline CDR1 and CDR2 sequences are LNHDA and SQIVND (reference sequence). This CDR3 comprises 16 residues. With 4 bases removed from V and 0 bases from J, the gap between germline ends came to 13 bases. The CDR3 protein is CASSRDNRHSNQPQHF. The CDR3, as DNA: TGTGCCAGTAGTAGGGACAATCGCCATAGCAATCAGCCCCAGCATTTT.

The chain is built from TRBV5-8 and TRBJ1-4; D is unclear. The CDR3 consists of 16 residues. CDR1 SGHTS and CDR2 YDEGEE come from the germline V gene. Trimming cost V 0 bases and J 1 base, with 10 bases left between them. The DNA of the CDR3 is TGTGCCAGCAGCTTGGACGTCGAGCGAACTAATGAAAAACTGTTTTTT. Translating gives CASSLDVERTNEKLFF.

This clone was counted between two and nine times. V is TRBV2 and J is TRBJ2-1; 9 positions match TRBD2. The CDR3 is made up of 14 amino acids. V lost 8 bases and J lost 7; bases outside the gene matches: 9. Germline CDR1 is SNHLY and CDR2 is FYNNEI. CDR3 bases: TGTGCCAGCGCCCCAAGCGGGGGGCCAAATGAGCAGTTCTTC. It encodes CASAPSGGPNEQFF.

As for this clone: The same CDR3 is also encoded by other DNA sequences in this sample. The chain uses TRBV25-1 and TRBJ2-2; TRBD2 agrees at 8 bases. CDR3 length equals 14 residues. V gave up 6 bases and J gave up 5 bases; unmatched junction bases: 5. Germline V CDR1 and CDR2: MGHDK, SYGVNS. The chain's CDR3 is CASRLAGPTGELFF. DNA for the CDR3: TGTGCCAGCAGGTTAGCGGGGCCGACCGGGGAGCTGTTTTTT.

The chain recombines TRBV30 with TRBJ2-5; D uncertain. Per germline, CDR1 GTSNPN and CDR2 SVGIG (reference sequence). The CDR3 totals 13 residues. V was pared by 2 bases and J by 2 bases, with 9 bases between. The CDR3 region has the DNA TGTGCCTGGAGTCGACAAGCACAAGAGACCCAGTACTTC. Translated, it gives CAWSRQAQETQYF. Full variable domain (missing parts from reference TRBV30 and TRBJ2-5): SQTIHQWPATLVQPVGSPLSLECTVEGTSNPNLYWYRQAAGRGLQLLFYSVGIGQISSEVPQNLSASRPQDRQFILSSKKLLLSDSGFYLCAWSRQAQETQYFGPGTRLLVL.

A few counts support this clone. The rearrangement uses TRBV6-4 and TRBJ2-2; 8 bases are shared with TRBD2. The CDR3 is 14 residues long. After removal of 5 bases from V and 5 bases from J, the junction contained 4 bases not matched to a gene. CDR1 is MRHNA and CDR2 is SNTAGT in the germline V gene. The CDR3 coding sequence is TGTGCCAGCAGTAGAATAGCGGGAACCGGGGAGCTGTTTTTT. Translation gives CASSRIAGTGELFF.

The V and J genes are TRBV5-8 and TRBJ1-5; D gene unclear. CDR1 and CDR2 (germline): SGHTS, YDEGEE. The V gene lost 4 bases and the J gene lost 0 bases, with 14 bases spanning the gap. The CDR3 contains 16 residues. In DNA, the CDR3 is TGTGCCAGCAGCCCGGAGGTGTTATATAGCAATCAGCCCCAGCATTTT. It codes for CASSPEVLYSNQPQHF.

The rearrangement joins TRBV27 to TRBJ2-5; possible D gene TRBD1, 6 bases. V was trimmed by 5 bases and J by 5 bases, leaving 9 bases between them. Germline V CDR1 and CDR2: MNHEY, SMNVEV (reference sequence). There are 12 residues in the CDR3. CDR3 loop: CASSTGYETQYF. The CDR3 DNA is TGTGCCAGCAGTACAGGGTACGAGACCCAGTACTTC.

This chain joins TRBV6-5 and TRBJ1-4; 9 bases fit TRBD1. From germline, CDR1 is MNHEY and CDR2 SVGAGI. This CDR3 has 16 amino acids. V lost 2 bases, J lost 6 bases, and 7 bases stayed unmatched. The CDR3 sequence is CASSYHRGRRDEKLFF. The CDR3 region has the DNA TGTGCCAGCAGTTACCACAGGGGGCGCAGGGATGAAAAACTGTTTTTT.

The V gene is TRBV5-3, the J gene TRBJ2-7; 10 bases map to TRBD1. TRBV5-3 is labeled an ORF, and its function is uncertain. The J segment lost 5 bases and the V segment lost 4 bases, leaving 12 bases of the junction unmatched. The CDR3 is made up of 16 amino acids. The CDR3 loop reads CARSPNDRGQRNEQYF. CDR3 sequence (DNA): TGTGCCAGAAGCCCGAACGACAGGGGGCAGAGAAACGAGCAGTACTTC.

This clone has a handful of counts. This chain connects TRBV2 to TRBJ2-2; 10 bases agree with TRBD1. The junction had 9 bases not matched to a gene; V was cut back by 7 bases and J by 7 bases. The CDR3 runs to 15 residues. The V gene's germline CDR1 is SNHLY and CDR2 FYNNEI. In nucleotides, the CDR3 is TGTGCCAGCACCCTGACAGGGGGCATTAACGGGGAGCTGTTTTTT. Its protein is CASTLTGGINGELFF.

This chain uses TRBV18 with TRBJ1-1; perhaps TRBD1 as D (5 bases). Germline loops: CDR1 KGHSH, CDR2 LQKENI. CDR3 length equals 12 residues. V gave up 5 bases and J gave up 5 bases, with 9 bases separating them. This chain's CDR3 is CASSMGGTEAFF. In nucleotides, the CDR3 is TGTGCCAGCTCAATGGGGGGGACTGAAGCTTTCTTT.

This rearrangement joins TRBV30 to TRBJ1-6; the match to TRBD1 covers 9 bases. CDR3 length equals 15 residues. Germline trimming cut 3 bases from V and 7 bases from J; bases unmatched to any gene: 7. Germline lookup yields CDR1 GTSNPN and CDR2 SVGIG (reference sequence). The CDR3 DNA is TGTGCCTGGAGAAGGGTCGACAGGGGGAATTCACCCCTCCACTTT. This encodes CAWRRVDRGNSPLHF.

This clone was counted between two and nine times. This sequence joins TRBV2 and TRBJ1-5; D unclear. Germline values: CDR1 SNHLY, CDR2 FYNNEI. The germline V and J ends were trimmed by 7 bases and 0 bases, with 7 bases remaining between them. The CDR3 totals 13 residues. CDR3 residues: CASKPDSNQPQHF. The CDR3 DNA sequence: TGTGCCAGCAAACCAGATAGCAATCAGCCCCAGCATTTT.

Remarks on this clone: This sample also contains other DNA sequences that code for the same CDR3. The chain combines TRBV27 with TRBJ2-7, with 7 bases matching TRBD1. Trimming at V came to 8 bases and at J to 4 bases, leaving 8 bases not matched to a gene. CDR3 length: 13 residues. CDR1 and CDR2 from the germline V gene are MNHEY and SMNVEV (reference sequence). In DNA form, the CDR3 reads TGTGCCAGCTCGGACAGGTACTCTTACGAGCAGTACTTC. Its protein product is CASSDRYSYEQYF.